This T cell receptor beta chain is drawn from a study of blood T cell repertoires in COVID-19. Under the authors' procedure: Researchers report that nucleated cell counts were estimated from reference gene primer amplification. Some clones are missing from TCRdb's copy, which holds only in-frame ones; the method was immunoSEQ multiplex PCR. That table supplies the V and J calls and clone size; D and trimming were determined from the DNA. This sample yields fewer than 200,000 clones, of which 80% to 85% are seen a single time; about 3.2% belongs to the top ten. Clinical history as reported by participants underpinned cohort assignment. Before they entered the study, exposed participants had met a COVID-19 case within 2 weeks. This clone turned up a few times. The V and J ends lost 8 bases and 7 bases respectively, with 21 bases between them. The CDR3 extends over 15 amino acids. CDR1 and CDR2 from the germline V gene are KGHSY and FQNENV.

Sequenced: PBMCs or T cells enriched from blood (not recorded which). This sequence joins TRBV16 and TRBJ1-3; D gene ambiguous. This TCR was recovered from a woman under 40 who had been exposed to COVID-19. The CDR3 region is CASHQGRLSGNTIYF. CDR3 coding DNA: TGTGCCAGCCACCAAGGGCGGCTTTCGGGGAACACCATATATTTT.